This T cell receptor (beta chain) was obtained from a study of radiation and T cells in renal cell carcinoma. Study background: Nephrectomy followed 15 Gy stereotactic body radiation by 4 weeks.

V lost 1 base to trimming and J lost 0 bases, with 11 bases between them. CDR3 length equals 15 residues. CDR1 and CDR2 (germline): SGHRS, YFSETQ. Study-wide points: Without pretreatment biopsies, baseline tumor clonotype presence was undetermined.

The table lists this clone with a few counts. Antigen unknown. Method: immunoSEQ multiplex PCR; TCRdb's copy keeps in-frame clones and lacks some. The sample lists around 120,000 clones; about 81% were seen once. The time point was: blood 2 weeks post-SBRT. Treatment of the sample: 15 Gy SBRT to primary tumor, nephrectomy 4 weeks later. The chain carries TRBV5-1 and TRBJ2-7, with D possibly TRBD1 on 6 matching bases. The sequencing used blood, collected from a patient whose treatment included radiotherapy and nephrectomy. The sequence was obtained from a woman aged 55-69 years with renal cell carcinoma. The CDR3 bases are TGCGCCAGCAGCTTGAATTCAGGGGTCTCCTACGAGCAGTACTTC. Encoded protein: CASSLNSGVSYEQYF.